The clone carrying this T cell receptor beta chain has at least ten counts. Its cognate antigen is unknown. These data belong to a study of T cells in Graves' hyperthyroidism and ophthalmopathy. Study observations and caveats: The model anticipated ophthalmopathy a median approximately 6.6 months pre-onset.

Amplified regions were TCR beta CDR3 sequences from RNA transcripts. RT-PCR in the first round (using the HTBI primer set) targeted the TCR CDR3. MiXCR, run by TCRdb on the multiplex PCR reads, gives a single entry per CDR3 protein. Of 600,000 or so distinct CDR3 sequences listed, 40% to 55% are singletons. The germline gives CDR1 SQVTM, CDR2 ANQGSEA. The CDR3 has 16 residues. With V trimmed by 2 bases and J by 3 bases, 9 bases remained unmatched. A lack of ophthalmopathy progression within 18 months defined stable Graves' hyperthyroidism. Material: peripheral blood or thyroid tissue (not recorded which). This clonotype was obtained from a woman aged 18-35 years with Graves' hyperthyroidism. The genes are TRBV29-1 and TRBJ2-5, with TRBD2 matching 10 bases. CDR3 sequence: CSVETGWTSGEETQYF. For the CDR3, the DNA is TGCAGCGTTGAAACGGGCTGGACTAGCGGTGAAGAGACCCAGTACTTC. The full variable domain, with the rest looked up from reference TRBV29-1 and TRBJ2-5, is SAVISQKPSRDICQRGTSLTIQCQVDSQVTMMFWYRQQPGQSLTLIATANQGSEATYESGFVIDKFPISRPNLTFSTLTVSNMSPEDSSIYLCSVETGWTSGEETQYFGPGTRLLVL.